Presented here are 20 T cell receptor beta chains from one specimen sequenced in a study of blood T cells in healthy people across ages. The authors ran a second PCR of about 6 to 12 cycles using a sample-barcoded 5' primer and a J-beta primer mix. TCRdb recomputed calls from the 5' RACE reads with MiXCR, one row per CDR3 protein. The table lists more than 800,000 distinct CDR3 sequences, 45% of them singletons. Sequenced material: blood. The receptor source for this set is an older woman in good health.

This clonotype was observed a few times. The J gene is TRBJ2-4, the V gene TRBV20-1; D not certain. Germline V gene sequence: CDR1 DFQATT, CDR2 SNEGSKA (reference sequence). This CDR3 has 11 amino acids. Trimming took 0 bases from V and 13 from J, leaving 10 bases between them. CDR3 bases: TGCAGTGCTAGAGATGTCCAAGGGCAGTACTTC. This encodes CSARDVQGQYF.

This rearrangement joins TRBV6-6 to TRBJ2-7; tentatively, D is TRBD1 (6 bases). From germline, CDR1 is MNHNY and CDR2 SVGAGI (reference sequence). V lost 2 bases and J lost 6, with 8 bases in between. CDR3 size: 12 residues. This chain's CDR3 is CASSYPQGEQYF. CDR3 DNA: TGTGCCAGCAGTTACCCACAGGGCGAGCAGTACTTC.

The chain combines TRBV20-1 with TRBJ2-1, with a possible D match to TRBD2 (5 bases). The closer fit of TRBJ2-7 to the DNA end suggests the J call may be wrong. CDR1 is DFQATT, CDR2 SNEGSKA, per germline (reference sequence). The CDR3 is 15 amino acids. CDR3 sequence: CSANPKGLGYNEQYF. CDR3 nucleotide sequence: TGCAGTGCAAACCCCAAAGGACTGGGTTACAATGAGCAGTACTTC.

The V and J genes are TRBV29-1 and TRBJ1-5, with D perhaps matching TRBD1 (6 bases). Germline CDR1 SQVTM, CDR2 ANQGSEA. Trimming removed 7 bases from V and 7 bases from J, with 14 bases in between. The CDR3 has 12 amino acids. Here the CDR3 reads CSAKGVLQPQHF. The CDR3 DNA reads TGCAGCGCTAAGGGGGTTTTACAGCCCCAGCATTTT.

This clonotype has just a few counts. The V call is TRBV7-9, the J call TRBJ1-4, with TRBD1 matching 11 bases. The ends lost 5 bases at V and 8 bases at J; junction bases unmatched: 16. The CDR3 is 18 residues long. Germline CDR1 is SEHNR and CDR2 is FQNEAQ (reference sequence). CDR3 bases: TGTGCCAGCAGCCCCCCTCGGGACAGGGGGGGGTTCGGCGAAAAACTGTTTTTT. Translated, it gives CASSPPRDRGGFGEKLFF. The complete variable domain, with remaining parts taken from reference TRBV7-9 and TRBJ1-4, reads DTGVSQNPRHKITKRGQNVTFRCDPISEHNRLYWYRQTLGQGPEFLTYFQNEAQLEKSRLLSDRFSAERPKGSFSTLEIQRTEQGDSAMYLCASSPPRDRGGFGEKLFFGSGTQLSVL.

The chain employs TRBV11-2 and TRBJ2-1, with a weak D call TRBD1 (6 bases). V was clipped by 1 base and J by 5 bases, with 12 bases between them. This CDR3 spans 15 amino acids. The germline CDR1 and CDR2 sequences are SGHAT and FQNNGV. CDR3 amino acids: CASSLVGAVDNEQFF. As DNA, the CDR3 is TGTGCCAGCAGCTTAGTGGGGGCGGTGGACAATGAGCAGTTCTTC.

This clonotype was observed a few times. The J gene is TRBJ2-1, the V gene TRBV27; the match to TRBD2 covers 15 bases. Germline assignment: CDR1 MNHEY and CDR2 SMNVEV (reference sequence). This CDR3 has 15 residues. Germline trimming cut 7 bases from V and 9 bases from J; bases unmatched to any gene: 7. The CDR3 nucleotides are TGTGCCAGCACCGGACTAGCGGGAGGGCCGGGTGAGCAGTTCTTC. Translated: CASTGLAGGPGEQFF.

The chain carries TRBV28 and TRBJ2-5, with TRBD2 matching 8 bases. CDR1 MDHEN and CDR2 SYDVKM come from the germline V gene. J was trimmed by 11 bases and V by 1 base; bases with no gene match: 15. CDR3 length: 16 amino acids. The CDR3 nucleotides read TGTGCCAGCAGTTTATTTGGGACTAGTCCTCTCAATCAGCAGTACTTC. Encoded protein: CASSLFGTSPLNQQYF.

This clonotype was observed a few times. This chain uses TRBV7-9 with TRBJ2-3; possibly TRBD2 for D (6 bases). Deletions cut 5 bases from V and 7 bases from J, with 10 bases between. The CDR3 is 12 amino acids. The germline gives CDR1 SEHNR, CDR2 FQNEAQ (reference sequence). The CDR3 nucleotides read TGTGCCAGCAGCGGCGGGGTTTATACGCAGTATTTT. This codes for CASSGGVYTQYF.

The CDR3 sequence is CSARDQGRNTDTQYF. The CDR3 DNA reads TGCAGTGCTAGAGATCAGGGTAGGAACACAGATACGCAGTATTTT. This chain connects TRBV20-1 to TRBJ2-3; D is perhaps TRBD1 (5 bases). Looked up from germline, CDR1 is DFQATT and CDR2 is SNEGSKA (reference sequence). The length of the CDR3 is 15 residues. The V gene lost 0 bases and the J gene lost 2 bases, with 12 bases spanning the gap.

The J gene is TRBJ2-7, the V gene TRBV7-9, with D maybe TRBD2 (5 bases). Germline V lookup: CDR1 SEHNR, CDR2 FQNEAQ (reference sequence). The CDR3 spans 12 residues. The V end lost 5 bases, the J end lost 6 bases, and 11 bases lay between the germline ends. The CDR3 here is CASSADAGEQYF. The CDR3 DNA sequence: TGTGCCAGCAGCGCGGACGCGGGCGAGCAGTACTTC.

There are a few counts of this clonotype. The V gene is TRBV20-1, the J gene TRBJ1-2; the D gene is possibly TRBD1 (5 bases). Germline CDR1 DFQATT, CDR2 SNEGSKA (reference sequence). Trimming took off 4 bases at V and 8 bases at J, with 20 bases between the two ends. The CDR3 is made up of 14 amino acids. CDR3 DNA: TGCAGTGCTAAACCTATTGGGACCGGTGCCGGCTACACCTTC. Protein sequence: CSAKPIGTGAGYTF.

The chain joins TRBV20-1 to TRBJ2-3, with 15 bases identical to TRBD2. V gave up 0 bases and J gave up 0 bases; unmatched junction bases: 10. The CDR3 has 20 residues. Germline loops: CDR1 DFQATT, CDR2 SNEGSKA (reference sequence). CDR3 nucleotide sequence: TGCAGTGCTAGAGAGGGACTAGCGGGGGGCCAAACCCCTAGCACAGATACGCAGTATTTT. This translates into CSAREGLAGGQTPSTDTQYF.

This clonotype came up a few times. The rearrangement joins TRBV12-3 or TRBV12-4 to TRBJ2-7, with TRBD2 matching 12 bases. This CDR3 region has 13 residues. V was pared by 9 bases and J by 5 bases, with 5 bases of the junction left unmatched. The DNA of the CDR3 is TGTGCCAGAGGACTAGCGGGATCCCACGAGCAGTACTTC. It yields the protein CARGLAGSHEQYF.

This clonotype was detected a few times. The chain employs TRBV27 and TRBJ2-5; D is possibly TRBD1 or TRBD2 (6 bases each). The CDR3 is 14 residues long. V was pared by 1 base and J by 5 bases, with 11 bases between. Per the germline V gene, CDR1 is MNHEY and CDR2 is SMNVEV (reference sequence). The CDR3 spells CASSLWGARETQYF. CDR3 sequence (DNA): TGTGCCAGCAGTTTATGGGGGGCCAGGGAGACCCAGTACTTC.

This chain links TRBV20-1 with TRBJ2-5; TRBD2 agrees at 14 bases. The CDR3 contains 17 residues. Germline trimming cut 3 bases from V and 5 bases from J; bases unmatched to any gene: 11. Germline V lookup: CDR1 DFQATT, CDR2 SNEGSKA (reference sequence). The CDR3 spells CSASRGSGLAGDETQYF. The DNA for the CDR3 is TGCAGTGCTAGCCGGGGTTCGGGACTAGCGGGAGATGAGACCCAGTACTTC.

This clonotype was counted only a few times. The DNA for the CDR3 is TGTGCCAGCAGCTTAGATGTAGGAGCCGGCTCCTACAATGAGCAGTTCTTC. Amino acids: CASSLDVGAGSYNEQFF. The chain carries TRBV11-2 and TRBJ2-1; D unclear. This CDR3 is built from 17 residues. Between the trimmed V and J ends, which lost 0 bases and 0 bases, there was a span of 12 bases. Germline V gene data show CDR1 as SGHAT and CDR2 as FQNNGV.

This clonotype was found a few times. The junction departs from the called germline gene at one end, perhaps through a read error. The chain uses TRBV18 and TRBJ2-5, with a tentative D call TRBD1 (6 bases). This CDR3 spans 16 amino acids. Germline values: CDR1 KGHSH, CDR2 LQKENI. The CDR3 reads CASSPTQGRIQETQYF. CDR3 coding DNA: TGTGCTAGCTCACCAACACAGGGTCGGATACAAGAGACCCAGTACTTC.

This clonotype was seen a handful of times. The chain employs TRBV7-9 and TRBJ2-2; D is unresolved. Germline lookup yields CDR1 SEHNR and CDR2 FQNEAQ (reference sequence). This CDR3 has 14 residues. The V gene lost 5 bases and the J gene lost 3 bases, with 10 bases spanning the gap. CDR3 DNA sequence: TGTGCCAGCAGCCAAGGGAAGGACACCGGGGAGCTGTTTTTT. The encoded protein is CASSQGKDTGELFF.

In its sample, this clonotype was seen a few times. The CDR3 bases are TGCGCCAGCAGCCTCACTTTGGACGGCTCCTACGAGCAGTACTTC. Translation: CASSLTLDGSYEQYF. The gene calls are TRBV5-1 and TRBJ2-7; D not resolved. Looked up from germline, CDR1 is SGHRS and CDR2 is YFSETQ. The CDR3 extends over 15 amino acids. Deletions cut 4 bases from V and 0 bases from J, with 14 bases between.